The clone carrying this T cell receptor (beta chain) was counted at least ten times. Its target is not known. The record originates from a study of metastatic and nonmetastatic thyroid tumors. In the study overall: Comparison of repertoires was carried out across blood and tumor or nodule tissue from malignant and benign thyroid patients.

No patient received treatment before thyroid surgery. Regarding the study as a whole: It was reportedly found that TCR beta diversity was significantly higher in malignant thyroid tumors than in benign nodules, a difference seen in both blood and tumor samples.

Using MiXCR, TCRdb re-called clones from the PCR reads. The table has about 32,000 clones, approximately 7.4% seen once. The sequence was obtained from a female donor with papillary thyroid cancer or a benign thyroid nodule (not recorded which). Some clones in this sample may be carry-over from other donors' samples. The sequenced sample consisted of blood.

CDR3 DNA sequence: TGCAGTGCTAGATGGGCTAGGGACACTGAAGCTTTCTTT. Translating it yields CSARWARDTEAFF. The chain uses TRBV20-1 and TRBJ1-1; D not resolved. Germline CDR1 and CDR2: DFQATT and SNEGSKA (reference sequence). Trimming removed 2 bases at V and 3 bases at J, with 10 bases between. The CDR3 sequence is 13 residues long.